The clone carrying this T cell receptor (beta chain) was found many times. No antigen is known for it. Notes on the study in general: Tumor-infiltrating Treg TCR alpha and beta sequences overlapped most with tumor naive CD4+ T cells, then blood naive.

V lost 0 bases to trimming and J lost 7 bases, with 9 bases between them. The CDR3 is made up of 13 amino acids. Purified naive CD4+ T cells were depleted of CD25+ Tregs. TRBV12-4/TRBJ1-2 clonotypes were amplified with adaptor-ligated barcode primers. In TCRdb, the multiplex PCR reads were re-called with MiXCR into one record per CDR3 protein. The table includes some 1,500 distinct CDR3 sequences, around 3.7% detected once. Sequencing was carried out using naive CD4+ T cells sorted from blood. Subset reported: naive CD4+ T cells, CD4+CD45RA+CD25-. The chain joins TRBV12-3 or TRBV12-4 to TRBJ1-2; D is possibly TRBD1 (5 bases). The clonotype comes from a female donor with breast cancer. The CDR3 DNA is TGTGCCAGCAGTTTAGCCGGGGCGGGTGGCTACACCTTC. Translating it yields CASSLAGAGGYTF.